Below, 27 T cell receptor beta chains from the same sample are listed, as sequenced in a study of identical twins. TCRdb ran MiXCR on the 5' RACE reads and lists one entry per CDR3 protein. The data contain roughly 250,000 distinct CDR3 sequences, 5.5% to 7% of them singletons. The data also belong to a second study, concerning yellow fever vaccine responses in identical twins.

Sequenced input: memory (CD45RO+) T cells sorted from blood. All receptors come from a woman under 30 in good health.

The V and J genes are TRBV10-3 and TRBJ2-4, with 8 bases lining up with TRBD1. There are 16 residues in the CDR3. Germline-derived CDR1 and CDR2 are ENHRY and SYGVKD. Losses at the gene ends were 0 bases for V and 2 bases for J; bases not matched to a gene: 3. The CDR3 sequence: CAISESWTGSKNIQYF. DNA of the CDR3: TGTGCCATCAGTGAGTCCTGGACAGGGTCCAAAAACATTCAGTACTTC.

This clonotype occurred a few times. V is TRBV29-1 and J is TRBJ1-1, with no clear D. The CDR3 runs to 16 residues. Germline CDR1 SQVTM, CDR2 ANQGSEA. V shed 3 bases and J shed 9 bases, with 26 bases lying between them. CDR3 nucleotides: TGCAGCGTTGATGAGGGCTACCGTTCCCCATACTTTAAAGCTTTCTTT. Residues: CSVDEGYRSPYFKAFF. Full variable domain (outside the CDR3, taken from reference TRBV29-1 and TRBJ1-1): SAVISQKPSRDICQRGTSLTIQCQVDSQVTMMFWYRQQPGQSLTLIATANQGSEATYESGFVIDKFPISRPNLTFSTLTVSNMSPEDSSIYLCSVDEGYRSPYFKAFFGQGTRLTVV.

In this sample, this clonotype turned up a few times. This chain connects TRBV7-3 to TRBJ1-1; D not resolved. V shed 2 bases and J shed 1 base, with 5 bases lying between them. CDR3 length equals 13 residues. Germline values: CDR1 SGHTA, CDR2 FQGTGA. Here the CDR3 reads CASSLLANTEAFF. CDR3 coding DNA: TGTGCCAGCAGCTTACTCGCGAACACTGAAGCTTTCTTT.

This clonotype appeared many times. V gene TRBV21-1 combines with J gene TRBJ1-1. TRBV21-1 is described as a pseudogene. This CDR3 spans 19 amino acids. Here the CDR3 DNA reads TGTGCCAGCAGCATAGTACTCTGGCAGCCTCGGAGGATGAACACTGAAGCTTTCTTT. The encoded protein is CASSIVLWQPRRMNTEAFF.

This clonotype was counted ten times or more. The V and J genes are TRBV7-2 and TRBJ1-1, with D perhaps TRBD1 (5 bases). The length of the CDR3 is 15 residues. V lost 4 bases and J lost 3, with 15 bases in between. Germline V gene lookup returns CDR1 SGHTA and CDR2 FQGNSA. In DNA, the CDR3 is TGTGCCAGCAGCTCAAGTCCTCAGGGTTACACTGAAGCTTTCTTT. This sequence encodes CASSSSPQGYTEAFF.

In this sample, this clonotype turned up many times. The chain couples TRBV24-1 to TRBJ2-2; D unclear. The CDR3 consists of 13 residues. The germline V and J ends were trimmed by 9 bases and 1 base, with 8 bases remaining between them. Germline V lookup: CDR1 KGHDR, CDR2 SFDVKD. DNA for the CDR3: TGTGCCACCGGTGGGAAGAACACCGGGGAGCTGTTTTTT. This translates into CATGGKNTGELFF.

Many counts were recorded for this clonotype. The chain carries TRBV28 and TRBJ2-2; 10 bases fit TRBD2. In germline, CDR1 is MDHEN, CDR2 SYDVKM. The CDR3 runs 17 residues. V gave up 3 bases and J gave up 1 base; unmatched junction bases: 5. The CDR3 bases are TGTGCCAGCAGTTTCTTGAGACTAGCGGGGAACACCGGGGAGCTGTTTTTT. Amino acids: CASSFLRLAGNTGELFF.

The chain couples TRBV18 to TRBJ2-7; tentatively, D is TRBD1 or TRBD2 (5 bases each). V lost 3 bases and J lost 6, with 15 bases in between. The CDR3 totals 14 residues. Per germline, CDR1 KGHSH and CDR2 LQKENI. This CDR3 is CASSPGTSGSEQYV. DNA for the CDR3: TGTGCCAGCTCACCCGGGACGTCCGGAAGCGAGCAGTACGTC.

The rearrangement uses TRBV21-1 and TRBJ2-5; the table's D call of TRBD1 was not tested on the DNA. TRBV21-1 is designated a pseudogene. The CDR3 extends over 16 amino acids. CDR3 sequence (DNA): TGTGCCAGCAGCAGCCGACAGGGGGCGAACCAAGAGACCCAGTACTTC. It is translated as CASSSRQGANQETQYF.

The J gene is TRBJ2-2, the V gene TRBV12-3 or TRBV12-4; the match to TRBD2 covers 9 bases. CDR3 length: 21 residues. With V trimmed by 4 bases and J by 0 bases, 18 bases remained unmatched. As DNA, the CDR3 is TGTGCCAGCAGTTCAAGAAAGTTCGCCGGGGGACTAGCTTCGAACACCGGGGAGCTGTTTTTT. This sequence encodes CASSSRKFAGGLASNTGELFF.

This clonotype was counted ten times or more. The chain has TRBV20-1 and TRBJ2-2; 10 positions match TRBD2. In germline, CDR1 is DFQATT, CDR2 SNEGSKA (reference sequence). The CDR3 consists of 16 residues. Trimming at V came to 3 bases and at J to 1 base, leaving 5 bases not matched to a gene. The DNA of the CDR3 is TGCAGTGCTAGGGGGGAGCGGGAGGGGAACACCGGGGAGCTGTTTTTT. Its protein product is CSARGEREGNTGELFF.

The rearrangement uses TRBV3-1 and TRBJ2-1; D is undetermined. The V and J ends lost 5 bases and 7 bases respectively, with 12 bases between them. The germline V gene has CDR1 LGHDT and CDR2 YNNKEL (reference sequence). CDR3 length: 13 amino acids. CDR3 in amino acids: CASSFTSVNEQFF. CDR3 bases: TGTGCCAGCAGCTTCACAAGTGTAAATGAGCAGTTCTTC.

This clonotype was counted between two and nine times. The rearrangement uses TRBV20-1 and TRBJ2-3; 8 bases align to TRBD2. V shed 7 bases, J shed 0 bases, and the junction held 3 bases outside the gene matches. The germline V gene encodes CDR1 DFQATT and CDR2 SNEGSKA (reference sequence). This CDR3 is 13 amino acids long. CDR3 loop: CSVGGASTDTQYF. CDR3 in DNA: TGCAGTGTCGGGGGGGCCAGCACAGATACGCAGTATTTT.

The gene calls are TRBV27 and TRBJ2-7; perhaps TRBD2 as D (5 bases). The CDR3 runs to 19 residues. Germline lookup yields CDR1 MNHEY and CDR2 SMNVEV (reference sequence). Deletions cut 2 bases from V and 6 bases from J, with 29 bases between. The CDR3 loop reads CASSLGSGRVRGPPPEQYF. In DNA form, the CDR3 reads TGTGCCAGCAGTTTAGGGTCGGGAAGAGTAAGAGGGCCTCCACCCGAGCAGTACTTC.

This clonotype was observed a handful of times. This chain connects TRBV10-3 to TRBJ2-2; D not resolved. V lost 6 bases and J lost 6, with 17 bases in between. The CDR3 totals 15 residues. Germline-derived CDR1 and CDR2 are ENHRY and SYGVKD. CDR3 residues: CAIRAAGTSAGELFF. CDR3 sequence (DNA): TGTGCCATCAGGGCTGCTGGCACTTCCGCCGGGGAGCTGTTTTTT.

This clonotype was seen repeatedly, ten times or more. The rearrangement joins TRBV3-1 to TRBJ2-1; 8 nucleotides match TRBD1. J lost 6 bases, V lost 0 bases, and 7 bases had no gene match. The V gene's germline CDR1 is LGHDT and CDR2 YNNKEL (reference sequence). CDR3 length: 16 residues. CDR3 nucleotide sequence: TGTGCCAGCAGCCAAGATCCAGGGGGCCGATCCAATGAGCAGTTCTTC. It specifies CASSQDPGGRSNEQFF.

This clonotype was observed many times. V gene TRBV20-1 combines with J gene TRBJ2-5, with 11 nucleotides matching TRBD2. The CDR3 contains 15 residues. V shed 2 bases and J 7 bases; nucleotides not matched to a gene: 9. Germline CDR1 DFQATT, CDR2 SNEGSKA (reference sequence). DNA of the CDR3: TGCAGTGCTAGATCCGATACTAGCGGGGGCCGGACCCAGTACTTC. It codes for CSARSDTSGGRTQYF.

This clonotype was found many times. The chain couples TRBV5-1 to TRBJ2-2; 11 bases align to TRBD2. The CDR3 sequence is 17 residues long. CDR1 is SGHRS and CDR2 is YFSETQ in the germline V gene. Germline trimming cut 3 bases from V and 4 bases from J; bases unmatched to any gene: 8. The CDR3 loop is CASSSRTSGPLTGELFF. CDR3 DNA: TGCGCCAGCAGCTCAAGGACTAGCGGGCCCCTCACCGGGGAGCTGTTTTTT.

At least ten counts were recorded for this clonotype. This chain connects TRBV12-3 or TRBV12-4 to TRBJ2-1, with D uncertain. V lost 5 bases, J lost 6 bases, and 14 bases lay in between. CDR3 length: 14 residues. The CDR3 region has the DNA TGTGCCAGCAGTGGGCCGACTGTAAGCAATGAGCAGTTCTTC. Translation gives CASSGPTVSNEQFF.

This clonotype was seen a few times. This chain links TRBV20-1 with TRBJ2-7, with a weak D call TRBD1 (5 bases). The CDR3 consists of 15 residues. Between the trimmed V and J ends, which lost 0 bases and 4 bases, there was a span of 16 bases. CDR1 DFQATT and CDR2 SNEGSKA come from the germline V gene (reference sequence). DNA for the CDR3: TGCAGTGCTAGAGATCAAGGGCCAGGGCGGTACGAGCAGTACTTC. It specifies CSARDQGPGRYEQYF.

This sequence joins TRBV5-6 and TRBJ2-1, with 9 bases that match TRBD2. The junction had 12 bases not matched to a gene; V was cut back by 4 bases and J by 7 bases. Germline loops: CDR1 SGHDT, CDR2 YYEEEE. This CDR3 is 16 amino acids long. The CDR3 nucleotides are TGTGCCAGCAGCCCCCCGGTGGCGGGGGGGGGGAATGAGCAGTTCTTC. Translated, it gives CASSPPVAGGGNEQFF.

This clonotype has at least ten counts. The gene calls are TRBV20-1 and TRBJ2-7; no firm D call. The V end was cut by 5 bases, the J end by 0 bases, with 11 bases between. The CDR3 has 13 amino acids. The V gene's germline CDR1 is DFQATT and CDR2 SNEGSKA (reference sequence). CDR3 DNA sequence: TGCAGTGCTGAAAACACCCACTCCTACGAGCAGTACGTC. Encoded protein: CSAENTHSYEQYV.

This clonotype was seen only a few times. This sequence joins TRBV7-2 and TRBJ2-3; D tentatively fits TRBD1 or TRBD2 (5 bases each). Trimming removed 5 bases from V and 1 base from J, with 13 bases in between. The CDR3 is 15 amino acids. The germline CDR1 and CDR2 sequences are SGHTA and FQGNSA. The CDR3 loop is CASSARRDRTDTQYF. As DNA, the CDR3 is TGTGCCAGCAGCGCACGCCGGGACCGCACAGATACGCAGTATTTT.

This chain connects TRBV9 to TRBJ2-1; D may be TRBD1 (6 bases). CDR3 length: 16 residues. Germline V gene lookup returns CDR1 SGDLS and CDR2 YYNGEE. V lost 0 bases, J lost 5 bases, and 15 bases lay in between. CDR3 sequence reads: CASSVERAQGNNEQFF. The DNA for the CDR3 is TGTGCCAGCAGCGTAGAAAGGGCACAGGGAAACAATGAGCAGTTCTTC.

The rearrangement links TRBV6-1 to TRBJ2-5; TRBD1 agrees at 8 bases. V dropped 7 bases and J dropped 2; count of bases not matched to a gene: 3. Germline V CDR1 and CDR2: MNHNS, SASEGT. The CDR3 totals 13 residues. The CDR3 nucleotides are TGTGCCAGCATCAGGGGGCGACAAGAGACCCAGTACTTC. This gives the protein CASIRGRQETQYF.

Details on this clonotype: The junction shows a germline mismatch at one end, possibly a read error. V is TRBV20-1 and J is TRBJ2-2; 9 bases fit TRBD2. Per the germline V gene, CDR1 is DFQATT and CDR2 is SNEGSKA (reference sequence). This CDR3 is built from 17 residues. The CDR3 is CCARDHRLAGITGELFF. CDR3 DNA sequence: TGCTGTGCTAGAGATCATAGGCTAGCGGGGATCACCGGGGAGCTGTTTTTT.

This clonotype was seen a few times. This chain uses TRBV5-1 with TRBJ2-1; 8 bases fit TRBD2. CDR3 size: 13 residues. Trimming cost V 4 bases and J 8 bases; bases outside gene matches: 5. Germline CDR1 reads SGHRS; CDR2 reads YFSETQ. CDR3 coding DNA: TGCGCCAGCAGCCGGCGGGGGGACTATGAGCAGTTCTTC. It is translated as CASSRRGDYEQFF.